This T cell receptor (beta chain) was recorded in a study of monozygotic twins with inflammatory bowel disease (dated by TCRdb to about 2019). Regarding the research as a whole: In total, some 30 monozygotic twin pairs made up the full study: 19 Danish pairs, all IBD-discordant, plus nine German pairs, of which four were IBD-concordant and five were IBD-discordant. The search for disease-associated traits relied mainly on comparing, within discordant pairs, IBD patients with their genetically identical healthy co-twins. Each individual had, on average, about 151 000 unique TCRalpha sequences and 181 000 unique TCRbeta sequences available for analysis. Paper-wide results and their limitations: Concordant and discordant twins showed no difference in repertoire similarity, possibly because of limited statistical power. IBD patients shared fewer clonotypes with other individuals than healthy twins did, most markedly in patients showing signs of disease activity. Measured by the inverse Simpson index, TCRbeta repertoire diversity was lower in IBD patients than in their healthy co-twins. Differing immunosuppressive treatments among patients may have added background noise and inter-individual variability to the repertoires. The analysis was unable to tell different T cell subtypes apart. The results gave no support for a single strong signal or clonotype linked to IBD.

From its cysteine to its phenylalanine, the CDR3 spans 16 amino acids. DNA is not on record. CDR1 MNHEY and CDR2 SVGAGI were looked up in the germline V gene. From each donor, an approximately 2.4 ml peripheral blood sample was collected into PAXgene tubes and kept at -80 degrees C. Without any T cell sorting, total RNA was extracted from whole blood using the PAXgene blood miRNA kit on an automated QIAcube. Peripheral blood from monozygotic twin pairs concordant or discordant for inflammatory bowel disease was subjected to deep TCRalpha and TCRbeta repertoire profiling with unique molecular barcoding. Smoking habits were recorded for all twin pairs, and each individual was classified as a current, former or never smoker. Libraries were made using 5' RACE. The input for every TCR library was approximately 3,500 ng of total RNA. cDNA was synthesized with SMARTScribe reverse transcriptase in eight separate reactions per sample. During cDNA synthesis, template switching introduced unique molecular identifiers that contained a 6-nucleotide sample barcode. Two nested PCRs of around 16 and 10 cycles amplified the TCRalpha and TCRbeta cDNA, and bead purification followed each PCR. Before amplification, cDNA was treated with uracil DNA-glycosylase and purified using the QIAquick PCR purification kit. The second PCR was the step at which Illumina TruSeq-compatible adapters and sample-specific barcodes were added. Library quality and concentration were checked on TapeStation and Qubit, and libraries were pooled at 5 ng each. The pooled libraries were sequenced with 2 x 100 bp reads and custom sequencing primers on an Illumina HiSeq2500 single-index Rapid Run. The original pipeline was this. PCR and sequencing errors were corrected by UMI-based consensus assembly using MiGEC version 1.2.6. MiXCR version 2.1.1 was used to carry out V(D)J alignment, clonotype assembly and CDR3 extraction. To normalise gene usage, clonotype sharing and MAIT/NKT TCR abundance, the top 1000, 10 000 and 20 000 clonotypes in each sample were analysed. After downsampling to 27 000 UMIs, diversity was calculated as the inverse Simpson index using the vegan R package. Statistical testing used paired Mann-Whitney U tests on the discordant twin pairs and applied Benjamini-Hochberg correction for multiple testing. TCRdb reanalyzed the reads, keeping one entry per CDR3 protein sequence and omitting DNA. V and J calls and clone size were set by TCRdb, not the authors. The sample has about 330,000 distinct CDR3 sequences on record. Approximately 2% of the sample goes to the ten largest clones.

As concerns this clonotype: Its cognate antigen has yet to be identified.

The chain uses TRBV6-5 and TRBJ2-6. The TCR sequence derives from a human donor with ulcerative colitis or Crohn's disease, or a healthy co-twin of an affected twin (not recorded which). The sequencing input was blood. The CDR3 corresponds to CASSNRQISGANVLTF.